This T cell receptor beta chain derives from a study of response to subunit inactivated influenza vaccine. Points from the study as a whole: New T cells are recruited in small numbers by each seasonal influenza vaccination, according to the authors' suggestion.

MiXCR, run by TCRdb on the RT-PCR reads, gives a single entry per CDR3 protein. There are hundreds of thousands of distinct CDR3 sequences in the sample; less than 20% occur only once, and 9.5% to 13% lies in the top ten. In this sample, this clonotype turned up a few times. Its antigen is undetermined. Germline V gene lookup returns CDR1 ENHRY and CDR2 SYGVKD. Trimming took 10 bases from V and 2 from J, leaving 30 bases between them. The CDR3 covers 18 residues. This sequence was found in a man in his fifties or sixties who received an inactivated influenza vaccine. This chain links TRBV10-3 with TRBJ2-7; maybe TRBD1 (6 bases). Source: PBMCs from blood, taken 11 to 12 days after vaccination. CDR3 protein: CATSLLSKDRFPPYEQYF. The CDR3 bases are TGTGCCACCTCTCTGTTATCTAAGGACAGATTCCCACCCTACGAGCAGTACTTC.